This record covers a single T cell receptor beta chain. CDR1 is LNHDA and CDR2 is SQIVND in the germline V gene (reference sequence). The CDR3 is 12 amino acids. Trimming cost V 6 bases and J 0 bases, with 5 bases left between them. This sample is part of a study of blood T cell repertoires in COVID-19. Study background: Both acute and convalescent COVID-19 samples were obtained from the United States, Italy and Spain. Sources were T cells, B-cell-depleted T cells, or PBMCs; the material itself was cDNA or gDNA.

Donors of Cohort 3 who recovered were those that had two negative PCRs, clearance, or symptom resolution. As originally analysed: Reference gene primer amplification yielded estimated nucleated cell counts. The data were produced by immunoSEQ multiplex PCR, yet TCRdb's version contains in-frame clones alone and is incomplete. The V and J calls and clone size come from that table; D and trimming were worked out from the DNA. The sample shows some 320,000 clones, around 90% of them seen only once. The receptor comes from a man aged 55-75 years who had recovered from COVID-19. Sequenced input: PBMCs or T cells enriched from blood (not recorded which). The chain joins TRBV19 to TRBJ1-1; possible D gene TRBD1, 5 bases. CDR3 residues: CASRGLNTEAFF. CDR3 sequence (DNA): TGTGCCAGTAGGGGGCTGAACACTGAAGCTTTCTTT.